The sequence of this T cell receptor (beta chain) was determined in a study of neurological immune-mediated disorders. This clonotype was found many times. The antigen is not known. Time point of the sample: longitudinal time-point 2. 5'RACE generated cDNA with 10-nucleotide random UMIs. TCRdb analysed the 5' RACE reads with MiXCR anew, one entry per CDR3 protein. This repertoire shows about 80,000 distinct CDR3 sequences, almost 6% found once; its top ten account for 6.5% to 9%. V trimming: 6 bases; J trimming: 4 bases; junction bases outside the gene matches: 8. The CDR3 spans 15 residues. Study results and caveats: In HTLV-1-associated myelopathy, TCR clonal expansion was greatest, and in multiple sclerosis it was least, below healthy controls. A possible signature was seen in one related-CDR3 cluster, into which phylogenetic grouping placed the repertoires of 18 of 34 multiple sclerosis patients.

This chain links TRBV12-3 or TRBV12-4 with TRBJ2-2; 7 nucleotides match TRBD1. The sequenced sample was PBMCs. The TCR originated in a woman aged 60-70 years with multiple sclerosis. The CDR3, as DNA: TGTGCCAGCAGGAGACCGACAGGGTCCACCGGGGAGCTGTTTTTT. This codes for CASRRPTGSTGELFF.